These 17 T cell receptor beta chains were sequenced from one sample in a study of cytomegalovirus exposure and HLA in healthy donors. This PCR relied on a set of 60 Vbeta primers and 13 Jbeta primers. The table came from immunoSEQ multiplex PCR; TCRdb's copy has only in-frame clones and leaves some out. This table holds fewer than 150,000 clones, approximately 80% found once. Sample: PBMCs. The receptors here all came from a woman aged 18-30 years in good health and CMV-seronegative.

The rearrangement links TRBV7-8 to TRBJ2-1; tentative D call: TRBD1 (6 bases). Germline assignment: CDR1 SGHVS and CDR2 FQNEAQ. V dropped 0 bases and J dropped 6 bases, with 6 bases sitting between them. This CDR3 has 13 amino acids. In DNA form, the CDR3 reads TGTGCCAGCAGCTTAGCAGGGGGCAATGAGCAGTTCTTC. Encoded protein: CASSLAGGNEQFF.

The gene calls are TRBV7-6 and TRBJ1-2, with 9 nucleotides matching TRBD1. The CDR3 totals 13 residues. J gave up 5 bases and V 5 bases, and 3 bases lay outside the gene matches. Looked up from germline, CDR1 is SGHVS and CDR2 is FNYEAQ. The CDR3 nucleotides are TGTGCCAGCAGCCCCGGGACAGGGTATGGCTACACCTTC. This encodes CASSPGTGYGYTF.

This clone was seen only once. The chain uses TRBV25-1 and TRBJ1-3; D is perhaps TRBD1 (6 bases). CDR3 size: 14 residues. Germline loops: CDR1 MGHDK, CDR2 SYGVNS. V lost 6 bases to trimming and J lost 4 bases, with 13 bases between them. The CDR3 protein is CASRDRTEGNTIYF. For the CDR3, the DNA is TGTGCCAGCAGAGATCGGACAGAGGGAAACACCATATATTTT.

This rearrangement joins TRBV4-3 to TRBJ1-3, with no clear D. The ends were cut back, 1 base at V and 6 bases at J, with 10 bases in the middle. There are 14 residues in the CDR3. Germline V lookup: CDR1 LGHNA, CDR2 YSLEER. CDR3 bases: TGCGCCAGCAGCCAAGGGTTCGGTGCAAACACCATATATTTT. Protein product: CASSQGFGANTIYF.

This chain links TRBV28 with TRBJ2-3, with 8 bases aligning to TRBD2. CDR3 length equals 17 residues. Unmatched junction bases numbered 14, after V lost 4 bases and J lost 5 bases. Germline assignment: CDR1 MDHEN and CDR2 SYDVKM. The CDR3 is CASSSAHGRAVGDTQYF. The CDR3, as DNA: TGTGCCAGCAGTTCTGCCCACGGGAGGGCCGTAGGAGATACGCAGTATTTT.

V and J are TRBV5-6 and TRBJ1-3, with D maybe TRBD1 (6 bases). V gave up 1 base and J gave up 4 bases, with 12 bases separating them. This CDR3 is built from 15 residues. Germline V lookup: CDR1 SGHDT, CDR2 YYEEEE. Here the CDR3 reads CASSLPYREGNTIYF. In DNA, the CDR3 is TGTGCCAGCAGCTTGCCGTACAGGGAAGGAAACACCATATATTTT. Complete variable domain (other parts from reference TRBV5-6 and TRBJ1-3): DAGVTQSPTHLIKTRGQQVTLRCSPKSGHDTVSWYQQALGQGPQFIFQYYEEEERQRGNFPDRFSGHQFPNYSSELNVNALLLGDSALYLCASSLPYREGNTIYFGEGSWLTVV.

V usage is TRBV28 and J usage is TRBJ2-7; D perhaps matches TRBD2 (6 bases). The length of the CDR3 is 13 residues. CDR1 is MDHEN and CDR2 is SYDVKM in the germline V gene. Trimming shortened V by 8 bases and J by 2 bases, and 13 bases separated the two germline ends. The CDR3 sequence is CASQLRGAYEQYF. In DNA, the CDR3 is TGTGCCAGCCAATTGCGCGGGGCCTACGAGCAGTACTTC.

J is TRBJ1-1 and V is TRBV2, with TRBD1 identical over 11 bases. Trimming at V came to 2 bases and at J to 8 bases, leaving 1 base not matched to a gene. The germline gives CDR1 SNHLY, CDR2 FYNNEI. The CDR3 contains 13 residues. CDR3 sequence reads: CASSEWDRGEAFF. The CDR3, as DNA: TGTGCCAGCAGTGAATGGGACAGGGGGGAAGCTTTCTTT.

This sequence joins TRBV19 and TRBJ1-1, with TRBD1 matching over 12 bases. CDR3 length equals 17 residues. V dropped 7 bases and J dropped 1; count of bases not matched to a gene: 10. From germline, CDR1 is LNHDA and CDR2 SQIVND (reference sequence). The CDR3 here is CASTDPRGQGANTEAFF. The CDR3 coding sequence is TGTGCCAGTACCGACCCCAGGGGACAGGGGGCGAACACTGAAGCTTTCTTT.

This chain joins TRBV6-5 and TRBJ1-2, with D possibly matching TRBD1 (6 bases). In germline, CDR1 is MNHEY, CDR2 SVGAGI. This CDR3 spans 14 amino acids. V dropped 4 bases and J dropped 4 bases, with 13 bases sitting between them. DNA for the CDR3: TGTGCCAGCAGTTTACAGGGCCCGTTCTATGGCTACACCTTC. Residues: CASSLQGPFYGYTF.

The CDR3 DNA reads as TGTGCCAGCGCACAGGAATGGATATACGAGCAGTACTTC. Encoded protein: CASAQEWIYEQYF. This sequence joins TRBV6-1 and TRBJ2-7, with D possibly being TRBD1 (5 bases). V was trimmed by 8 bases and J by 4 bases, leaving 15 bases between them. Germline CDR1 reads MNHNS; CDR2 reads SASEGT. The CDR3 runs to 13 residues.

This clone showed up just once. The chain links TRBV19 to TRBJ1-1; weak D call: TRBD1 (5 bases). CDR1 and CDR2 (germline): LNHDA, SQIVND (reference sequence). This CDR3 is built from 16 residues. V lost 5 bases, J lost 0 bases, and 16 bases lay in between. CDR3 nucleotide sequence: TGTGCCAGTAGTCCGACGACAGCAACTTTGAACACTGAAGCTTTCTTT. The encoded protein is CASSPTTATLNTEAFF. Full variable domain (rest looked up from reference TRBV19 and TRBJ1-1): DGGITQSPKYLFRKEGQNVTLSCEQNLNHDAMYWYRQDPGQGLRLIYYSQIVNDFQKGDIAEGYSVSREKKESFPLTVTSAQKNPTAFYLCASSPTTATLNTEAFFGQGTRLTVV.

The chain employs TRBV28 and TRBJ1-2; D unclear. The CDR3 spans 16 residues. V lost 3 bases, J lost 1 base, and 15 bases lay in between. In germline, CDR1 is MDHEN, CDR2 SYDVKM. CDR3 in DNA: TGTGCCAGCAGTTTCATCTCGGCAGGCCTTAACTATGGCTACACCTTC. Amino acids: CASSFISAGLNYGYTF.

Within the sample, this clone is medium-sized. The CDR3 DNA reads as TGTGCCAGCAGCCCAGGGGACGTCCAAGAGACCCAGTACTTC. Its translation: CASSPGDVQETQYF. The chain carries TRBV5-5 and TRBJ2-5; D perhaps matches TRBD1 (6 bases). V was shortened by 4 bases and J by 1 base, with 11 bases between the two germline ends. Germline assignment: CDR1 SGHKS and CDR2 YYEKEE (reference sequence). The CDR3 is 14 amino acids. Supplemented by reference TRBV5-5 and TRBJ2-5, the full variable domain reads DAGVTQSPTHLIKTRGQQVTLRCSPISGHKSVSWYQQVLGQGPQFIFQYYEKEERGRGNFPDRFSARQFPNYSSELNVNALLLGDSALYLCASSPGDVQETQYFGPGTRLLVL.

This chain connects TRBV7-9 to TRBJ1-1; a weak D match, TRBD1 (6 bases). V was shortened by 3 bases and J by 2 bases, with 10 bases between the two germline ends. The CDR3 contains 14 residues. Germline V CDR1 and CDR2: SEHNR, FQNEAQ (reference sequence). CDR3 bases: TGTGCCAGCAGCTTCTTACAGGGAAACACTGAAGCTTTCTTT. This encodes CASSFLQGNTEAFF.

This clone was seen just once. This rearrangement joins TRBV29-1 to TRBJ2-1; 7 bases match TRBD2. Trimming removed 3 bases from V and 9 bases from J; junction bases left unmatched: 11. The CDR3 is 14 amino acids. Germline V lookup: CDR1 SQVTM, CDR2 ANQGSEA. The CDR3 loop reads CSVDTRWEGTEQFF. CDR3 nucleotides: TGCAGCGTTGACACGCGGTGGGAGGGCACTGAGCAGTTCTTC.

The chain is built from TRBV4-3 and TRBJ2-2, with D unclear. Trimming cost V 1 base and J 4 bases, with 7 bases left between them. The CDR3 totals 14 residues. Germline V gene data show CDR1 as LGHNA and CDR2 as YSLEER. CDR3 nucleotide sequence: TGCGCCAGCAGCCAAGCGATTAGCACCGGGGAGCTGTTTTTT. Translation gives CASSQAISTGELFF.